The T cell receptor (beta chain) under discussion was sequenced for a study of cytomegalovirus exposure and HLA in healthy donors. Study in general: The study placed around 80% of its roughly 410 genotyped donors in the Caucasian-associated ancestry cluster.

This clone was seen a few times. Its antigen is not identified. Study-level results: Presence/absence analyses supposed approximately even sequencing depth among donors. Most TCRs appeared rarely, but some public TCRs recurred in many donors.

Vbeta (60) and Jbeta (13) primers were used in the PCR. The protocol was immunoSEQ multiplex PCR, while the TCRdb copy is restricted to in-frame clones and leaves out a portion. Of some 170,000 clones in the sample, under 90% were seen once. Specimen: PBMCs. This sequence was found in a man younger than 40 in good health and CMV-seronegative.

The CDR3 loop is CAWSVGRDEQFF. In DNA form, the CDR3 reads TGTGCCTGGAGTGTGGGTCGGGATGAGCAGTTCTTC. This chain connects TRBV30 to TRBJ2-1; the D is unclear. The CDR3 sequence is 12 residues long. Germline V gene lookup returns CDR1 GTSNPN and CDR2 SVGIG (reference sequence). V lost 0 bases to trimming and J lost 8 bases, with 8 bases between them.